A single sample gave rise to the 13 T cell receptor beta chains below, sequenced in a study of regulatory T cells in long-lasting Graves disease. The time point is: newly diagnosed GD, antithyroid drugs for less than 3 months. PBMCs provided the RNA from which the TCR library was made. TCR beta libraries were built with iRepertoire HTBI primers and Arm-PCR of CDR3 regions. TCRdb independently ran MiXCR on the multiplex PCR reads; one entry per CDR3 protein. The sample holds some 560,000 distinct CDR3 sequences, 15% to 20% seen once. The same data also contributed to another study, on T cells in Graves' hyperthyroidism and ophthalmopathy.

The specimen was peripheral blood mononuclear cells (PBMCs), collected at new diagnosis, from a patient treated with antithyroid drugs. These receptors all stem from a woman aged 40-60 years with Graves disease.

This clonotype has at least ten counts. The chain couples TRBV6-1 to TRBJ1-4, with 8 positions matching TRBD1. This CDR3 is 14 amino acids long. V was pared by 6 bases and J by 7 bases, with 7 bases of the junction left unmatched. Germline V lookup: CDR1 MNHNS, CDR2 SASEGT. This CDR3 is CASRAGTGLEKLFF. In nucleotides, the CDR3 is TGTGCCAGCAGGGCCGGGACAGGACTTGAAAAACTGTTTTTT.

V and J are TRBV20-1 and TRBJ2-7, with 8 bases aligning to TRBD2. This CDR3 is built from 12 residues. With 3 bases clipped from V and 6 bases from J, the junction kept 4 bases outside the gene matches. Germline loops: CDR1 DFQATT, CDR2 SNEGSKA (reference sequence). The CDR3 reads CSARASGLEQYF. The CDR3 nucleotides read TGCAGTGCTAGGGCTAGCGGGCTCGAGCAGTACTTC.

The sample holds many counts of this clonotype. The J gene is TRBJ1-4, the V gene TRBV2; D perhaps matches TRBD1 (5 bases). The CDR3 has 14 residues. Germline CDR1 and CDR2: SNHLY and FYNNEI. V dropped 8 bases and J dropped 5 bases, with 15 bases sitting between them. The CDR3 nucleotides are TGTGCCAGCGGGAGTTGGGGCGAAAATGAAAAACTGTTTTTT. As protein: CASGSWGENEKLFF.

This clonotype was found many times. The J gene is TRBJ1-2, the V gene TRBV5-1; unclear D gene. V lost 4 bases to trimming and J lost 8 bases, with 21 bases between them. Germline V lookup: CDR1 SGHRS, CDR2 YFSETQ. The CDR3 totals 15 residues. CDR3 in DNA: TGCGCCAGCAGCCGCTTGTCCCTTCTCCTGGGAGGCTACACCTTC. Its protein is CASSRLSLLLGGYTF.

The chain employs TRBV6-5 and TRBJ2-2; a weak D match, TRBD1 (6 bases). Germline loops: CDR1 MNHEY, CDR2 SVGAGI. V lost 0 bases and J lost 3, with 14 bases in between. This CDR3 contains 17 residues. The CDR3 reads CASSYSKRQGHTGELFF. CDR3 sequence (DNA): TGTGCCAGCAGTTACTCGAAGAGGCAGGGGCACACCGGGGAGCTGTTTTTT.

J is TRBJ1-1 and V is TRBV6-2 or TRBV6-3; D is possibly TRBD1 (6 bases). Trimming shortened V by 2 bases and J by 0 bases, and 7 bases separated the two germline ends. Germline V lookup: CDR1 MNHEY, CDR2 SVGEGT. This CDR3 has 14 residues. CDR3 residues: CASSYRDMNTEAFF. The CDR3 DNA reads TGTGCCAGCAGTTACCGGGACATGAACACTGAAGCTTTCTTT.

The rearrangement links TRBV29-1 to TRBJ2-1, with D possibly TRBD2 on 5 matching bases. In germline, CDR1 is SQVTM, CDR2 ANQGSEA. This CDR3 is 14 amino acids long. The V gene lost 6 bases and the J gene lost 0 bases, with 12 bases spanning the gap. The CDR3 loop reads CSVRERDSYNEQFF. The CDR3 region has the DNA TGCAGCGTGAGGGAAAGGGACTCCTACAATGAGCAGTTCTTC.

The sample holds a few counts of this clonotype. This chain uses TRBV5-6 with TRBJ1-6; possibly TRBD1 for D (6 bases). With 4 bases removed from V and 0 bases from J, the gap between germline ends came to 17 bases. CDR1 SGHDT and CDR2 YYEEEE come from the germline V gene. The CDR3 covers 18 residues. CDR3 in DNA: TGTGCCAGCAGCCGCGGACAGCCTTTGAGCTCCTATAATTCACCCCTCCACTTT. It encodes CASSRGQPLSSYNSPLHF.

This clonotype was seen at least ten times. The chain links TRBV5-8 to TRBJ2-7; TRBD1 agrees at 7 bases. Germline CDR1 reads SGHTS; CDR2 reads YDEGEE. Germline trimming cut 4 bases from V and 5 bases from J; bases unmatched to any gene: 9. The CDR3 runs to 14 residues. The CDR3 here is CASSITTGTHEQYF. CDR3 coding DNA: TGTGCCAGCAGCATTACGACAGGGACCCACGAGCAGTACTTC.

This clonotype was detected only a few times. This chain uses TRBV7-6 with TRBJ1-2, with D unclear. The CDR3 is made up of 15 amino acids. From germline, CDR1 is SGHVS and CDR2 FNYEAQ. V was cut by 4 bases and J by 0 bases, with 12 bases left in between. The CDR3 DNA follows: TGTGCCAGCAGCTCCGGACCGACTGCTAACTATGGCTACACCTTC. Translated, it gives CASSSGPTANYGYTF. The full variable domain, in which reference TRBV7-6 and TRBJ1-2 provide the parts outside the CDR3, is GAGVSQSPRYKVTKRGQDVALRCDPISGHVSLYWYRQALGQGPEFLTYFNYEAQQDKSGLPNDRFSAERPEGSISTLTIQRTEQRDSAMYRCASSSGPTANYGYTFGSGTRLTVV.

V and J are TRBV2 and TRBJ1-6; D call uncertain. From germline, CDR1 is SNHLY and CDR2 FYNNEI. The CDR3 is made up of 16 amino acids. V was pared by 3 bases and J by 6 bases, with 15 bases between. CDR3 DNA: TGTGCCAGCAGTGAGCGGAGGCCTGACGTTAATTCACCCCTCCACTTT. This codes for CASSERRPDVNSPLHF.

This clonotype was observed a few times. CDR3 nucleotide sequence: TGCAGTGCTAGGAGGCTAACGGAGACCCAGTACTTC. It yields the protein CSARRLTETQYF. The J gene is TRBJ2-5, the V gene TRBV20-1; D gene ambiguous. The CDR3 covers 12 residues. Trimming left V 3 bases short and J 5 bases short, with 10 bases between. Germline CDR1 DFQATT, CDR2 SNEGSKA (reference sequence).

With regard to this clonotype: Possible read error: a much larger clone is one base away. V is TRBV6-1 and J is TRBJ2-5; D might be TRBD2 (6 bases). V lost 4 bases to trimming and J lost 7 bases, with 22 bases between them. The CDR3 runs to 16 residues. Germline V CDR1 and CDR2: MNHNS, SASEGT. CDR3 DNA sequence: TGTGCCAGCAGTGGCGATTCCGGGAGCACCGAGGGGACCCAGTACTTC. Translated: CASSGDSGSTEGTQYF.